This T cell receptor (beta chain) was sequenced for a study of T cells in women clearing cervical HPV infection. Study details: Blood came at first lesion visit for cases, post-clearance for controls. The study, taken as a whole, reports: Cases carried less TRBV6-7 than controls: roughly 0.11% versus 0.16%. Unknown T-cell numbers per sample may underlie the richness differences.

A word on this clone: Antigen: not known. The read stops 3 residues short of the end of the CDR3; the missing end is completed from the germline J gene.

The CDR3 runs to 12 residues. Trimming shortened V by 2 bases and J by 7 bases, and 5 bases separated the two germline ends. The germline V gene encodes CDR1 LNHDA and CDR2 SQIVND (reference sequence). immunoSEQ multiplex PCR used an average of 1200 ng genomic DNA. The method was immunoSEQ multiplex PCR; TCRdb's version includes in-frame clones alone and lacks a portion of them. This sample's table has tens of thousands of clones. The chain is built from TRBV19 and TRBJ2-2; D gene unclear. The TCR was taken from a woman aged 18 to 75 with a cervical HPV16 infection that either progressed to CIN3+ or cleared (not recorded which). Sequences were obtained from blood buffy coat. The sequenced part of the CDR3 DNA is TGTGCCAGTAGTATATTTCTCGGGGAG. It specifies CASSIFLGE. The entire CDR3 reads CASSIFLGELFF.